This TCR beta chain was retrieved from a study of CD4 T cells in relation to SARS-CoV-2 and coronaviruses. General observations from the study: In 55% to 75% of donors, memory CD4+ clonotypes crossrecognized SARS-CoV-2 and at least one common cold coronavirus spike. Crossreactive clones expanded significantly less to SARS-CoV-2 than monoreactive clones.

This CDR3 has 18 residues. The J segment lost 0 bases and the V segment lost 10 bases, leaving 11 bases of the junction unmatched. Germline assignment: CDR1 SNHLY and CDR2 FYNNEI. The repertoire was sequenced with immunoSEQ multiplex PCR; TCRdb's copy has only in-frame clones and lacks some. Of about 24,000 clones in the sample, more than 60% are singletons; the top ten hold roughly 18%. On this clone itself: Its antigen is undetermined.

CD4+ T cells from unexposed donors were obtained before the COVID-19 pandemic (2011-2018). CD4+ T cells were isolated from the cells after more than nine days of culture. Half the medium was replaced with IL-2 medium on days 3 and 7. The gene calls are TRBV2 and TRBJ2-6; 11 bases map to TRBD1. This TCR came from a human donor in good health. The sequenced sample consisted of CD4+ T cells from PBMCs, cultured in vitro. The DNA of the CDR3 is TGTGCCATCGAAGCCAGGACAGGGGGCGGCTCTGGGGCCAACGTCCTGACTTTC. It encodes CAIEARTGGGSGANVLTF.